The 4 T cell receptor beta chains in this list originate from one sample, sequenced in a study of shared clonotypes between healthy human individuals. Profiled with immunoSEQ multiplex PCR; TCRdb holds only in-frame clones, not every one. The table includes about 2.1 million clones, 90% to 95% detected once. Cells designated naive CD8 were CD45RO-negative and were positively selected for CCR7, with terminally differentiated effector memory CD45RA+ cells excluded. The specimen was naive CD8+ T cells from PBMCs. These receptors came from a man aged 18 to 29 in good health. Some clones in this sample may be carry-over from other donors' samples.

The chain combines TRBV5-1 with TRBJ2-5; perhaps TRBD2 as D (8 bases). V was shortened by 3 bases and J by 1 base, with 16 bases between the two germline ends. The CDR3 loop spans 16 amino acids. CDR1 and CDR2 from the germline V gene are SGHRS and YFSETQ. CDR3 sequence (DNA): TGCGCCAGCAGCTCCCGGGGGGGACAGCGCCAAGAGACCCAGTACTTC. Its protein is CASSSRGGQRQETQYF. The full variable domain, completed using reference TRBV5-1 and TRBJ2-5, is KAGVTQTPRYLIKTRGQQVTLSCSPISGHRSVSWYQQTPGQGLQFLFEYFSETQRNKGNFPGRFSGRQFSNSRSEMNVSTLELGDSALYLCASSSRGGQRQETQYFGPGTRLLVL.

The chain carries TRBV10-3 and TRBJ1-2; D unresolved. The ends were cut back, 2 bases at V and 4 bases at J, with 8 bases in the middle. The germline V gene encodes CDR1 ENHRY and CDR2 SYGVKD. The CDR3 extends over 13 amino acids. Here the CDR3 DNA reads TGTGCCATCAGTGAGCAGGTTAGCTATGGCTACACCTTC. Translating it yields CAISEQVSYGYTF.

This rearrangement joins TRBV7-6 to TRBJ2-2; D is perhaps TRBD2 (5 bases). The length of the CDR3 is 14 residues. Deletions cut 4 bases from V and 7 bases from J, with 13 bases between. Germline values: CDR1 SGHVS, CDR2 FNYEAQ. The CDR3, as DNA: TGTGCCAGCAGCTCCTCCGGCCGGGGCGGGGAGCTGTTTTTT. As protein: CASSSSGRGGELFF.

The CDR3 sequence is CASSVDGTDNEKLFF. The CDR3 DNA is TGTGCCAGCAGCGTAGACGGGACAGATAATGAAAAACTGTTTTTT. The chain joins TRBV9 to TRBJ1-4; 7 nucleotides line up with TRBD1. This CDR3 has 15 residues. J lost 4 bases, V lost 0 bases, and 3 bases had no gene match. The V gene's germline CDR1 is SGDLS and CDR2 YYNGEE.